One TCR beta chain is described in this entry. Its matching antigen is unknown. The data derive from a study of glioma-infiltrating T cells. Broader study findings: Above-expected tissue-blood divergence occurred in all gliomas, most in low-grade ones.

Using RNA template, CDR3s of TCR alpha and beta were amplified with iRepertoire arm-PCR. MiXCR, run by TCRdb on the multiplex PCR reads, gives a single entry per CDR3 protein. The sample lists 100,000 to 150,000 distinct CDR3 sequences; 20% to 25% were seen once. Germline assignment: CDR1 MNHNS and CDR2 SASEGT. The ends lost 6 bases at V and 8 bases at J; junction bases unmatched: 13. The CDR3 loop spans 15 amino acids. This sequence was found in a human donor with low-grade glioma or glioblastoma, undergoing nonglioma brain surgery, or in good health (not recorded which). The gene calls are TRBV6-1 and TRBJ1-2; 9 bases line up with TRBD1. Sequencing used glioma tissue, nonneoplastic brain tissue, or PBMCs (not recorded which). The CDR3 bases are TGTGCCAGCAGCCAAGGCACAGGGGGCTTAGGAGGCTACACCTTC. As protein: CASSQGTGGLGGYTF.